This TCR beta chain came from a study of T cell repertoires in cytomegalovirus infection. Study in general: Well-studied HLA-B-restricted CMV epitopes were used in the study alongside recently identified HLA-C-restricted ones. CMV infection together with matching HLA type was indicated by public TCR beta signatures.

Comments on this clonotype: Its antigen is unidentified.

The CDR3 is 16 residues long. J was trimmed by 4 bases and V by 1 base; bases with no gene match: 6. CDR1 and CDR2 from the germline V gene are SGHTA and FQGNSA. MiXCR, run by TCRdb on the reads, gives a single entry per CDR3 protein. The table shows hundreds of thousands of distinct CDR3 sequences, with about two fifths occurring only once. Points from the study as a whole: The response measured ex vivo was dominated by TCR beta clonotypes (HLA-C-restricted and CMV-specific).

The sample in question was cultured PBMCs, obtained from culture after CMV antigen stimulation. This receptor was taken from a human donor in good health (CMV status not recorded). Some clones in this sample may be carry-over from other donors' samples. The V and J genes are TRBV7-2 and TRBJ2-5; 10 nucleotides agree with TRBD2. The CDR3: CASSLEGAGGRETQYF. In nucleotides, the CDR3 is TGTGCCAGCAGCTTAGAGGGAGCGGGGGGGCGAGAGACCCAGTACTTC.